Listed here are 14 T cell receptor beta chains from one sample, sequenced in a study of technical replicates of blood from a few donors. Using immunoSEQ multiplex PCR, the repertoire was profiled, and TCRdb retains in-frame clones only, with some absent. The profile shows 80,000 to 100,000 clones, about 95% of them singletons. Source material: T cells isolated from PBMCs. These receptors all stem from a human donor in good health.

The V and J genes are TRBV21-1 and TRBJ2-5; TRBD1, the table's D call, was not compared with the DNA. TRBV21-1 is a listed pseudogene. This CDR3 is 18 amino acids long. The CDR3 region has the DNA TGTGCCAGCAGCAAAAGGATCGCGGACAGTCTGTACCAAGAGACCCAGTACTTC. Translation gives CASSKRIADSLYQETQYF.

CDR3 nucleotides: TGTGCCAGTAGTATAGCGGGAGGGCTAGCGGCGCAGTATTTT. The encoded protein is CASSIAGGLAAQYF. This rearrangement joins TRBV19 to TRBJ2-3, with 8 positions matching TRBD2. The CDR3 length is 14 residues. Looked up from germline, CDR1 is LNHDA and CDR2 is SQIVND (reference sequence). V shed 1 base and J 10 bases; nucleotides not matched to a gene: 7.

The CDR3 DNA reads as TGTGCCAGCAGCCGCGGACTAGCGGGAGTGTCAGATACGCAGTATTTT. Translation: CASSRGLAGVSDTQYF. This rearrangement joins TRBV7-7 to TRBJ2-3; TRBD2 aligns across 13 bases. The CDR3 totals 16 residues. V trimming: 5 bases; J trimming: 4 bases; junction bases outside the gene matches: 6. Germline lookup yields CDR1 SSHAT and CDR2 FNYEAQ (reference sequence).

Written as DNA, the CDR3 is TGTGCCAGCAGCAAAGTAGGGAGTTGCCAAGAGACCCAGTACTTC. This encodes CASSKVGSCQETQYF. The chain couples TRBV21-1 to TRBJ2-5; whether TRBD2, the table's D call, matches the DNA was not checked. TRBV21-1 corresponds to a pseudogene. The CDR3 contains 15 residues.

In this sample, this clone turned up a few times. The genes are TRBV4-2 and TRBJ1-1, with 7 bases aligning to TRBD1. There are 17 residues in the CDR3. V trimming: 5 bases; J trimming: 1 base; junction bases outside the gene matches: 13. The V gene's germline CDR1 is LGHNA and CDR2 YNFKEQ. The CDR3 nucleotides are TGTGCCAGCAGCAGAGGGGAGACAGGGCATCGGAACACTGAAGCTTTCTTT. Residues: CASSRGETGHRNTEAFF.

The chain employs TRBV2 and TRBJ2-1, with 11 bases identical to TRBD1. The CDR3 is 15 residues long. V lost 6 bases, J lost 1 base, and 2 bases stayed unmatched. Germline CDR1 reads SNHLY; CDR2 reads FYNNEI. In nucleotides, the CDR3 is TGTGCCAGCAGAAGGGACAGGGGGTCCTACAATGAGCAGTTCTTC. Translating gives CASRRDRGSYNEQFF.

This chain connects TRBV6-1 to TRBJ2-1; 8 bases map to TRBD2. CDR3 length: 17 amino acids. V dropped 0 bases and J dropped 4; count of bases not matched to a gene: 8. The germline gives CDR1 MNHNS, CDR2 SASEGT. The CDR3 DNA reads as TGTGCCAGCAGTGAAGCGTTAGCGGGAAGGGGTTACAATGAGCAGTTCTTC. As protein: CASSEALAGRGYNEQFF.

The chain links TRBV28 to TRBJ2-1; no firm D call. The V gene's germline CDR1 is MDHEN and CDR2 SYDVKM. Trimming stripped 2 bases from V and 4 bases from J, with 3 bases between. This CDR3 is 12 amino acids long. In nucleotides, the CDR3 is TGTGCCAGCAGTTTACAGTACAATGAGCAGTTCTTC. Protein: CASSLQYNEQFF.

CDR3 loop: CASSQYEQYF. Written as DNA, the CDR3 is TGTGCCAGCAGTCAGTACGAGCAGTACTTC. The chain has TRBV28 and TRBJ2-7; no definite D call. Germline CDR1 reads MDHEN; CDR2 reads SYDVKM. The CDR3 length is 10 residues. Trimming left V 5 bases short and J 4 bases short, with 3 bases between.

The gene calls are TRBV28 and TRBJ2-5; TRBD1 matches at 10 bases. The CDR3 has 14 residues. V dropped 11 bases and J dropped 3; count of bases not matched to a gene: 9. The germline V gene has CDR1 MDHEN and CDR2 SYDVKM. Here the CDR3 reads CASSRTGGEETQYF. CDR3 sequence (DNA): TGTGCCTCTTCGCGGACAGGGGGGGAAGAGACCCAGTACTTC.

The chain combines TRBV19 with TRBJ1-2; D is undetermined. V was trimmed by 5 bases and J by 5 bases, leaving 6 bases between them. CDR1 is LNHDA, CDR2 SQIVND, per germline (reference sequence). This CDR3 contains 11 residues. The CDR3 coding sequence is TGTGCCAGTAGTTCGACTTATGGCTACACCTTC. Translation: CASSSTYGYTF. Based on the CDR3 plus reference TRBV19 and TRBJ1-2, the full variable domain is DGGITQSPKYLFRKEGQNVTLSCEQNLNHDAMYWYRQDPGQGLRLIYYSQIVNDFQKGDIAEGYSVSREKKESFPLTVTSAQKNPTAFYLCASSSTYGYTFGSGTRLTVV.

This clone appeared once. V gene TRBV19 combines with J gene TRBJ2-7; 8 bases match TRBD1. J lost 3 bases, V lost 5 bases, and 3 bases had no gene match. CDR1 and CDR2 from the germline V gene are LNHDA and SQIVND (reference sequence). CDR3 length: 13 amino acids. This CDR3 is CASSATGVYEQYF. Here the CDR3 DNA reads TGTGCCAGTAGTGCGACAGGGGTCTACGAGCAGTACTTC.

The chain is built from TRBV27 and TRBJ2-7; the match to TRBD1 covers 7 bases. CDR3 size: 16 residues. The J segment lost 6 bases and the V segment lost 2 bases, leaving 13 bases of the junction unmatched. Per the germline V gene, CDR1 is MNHEY and CDR2 is SMNVEV (reference sequence). The CDR3 loop is CASSLNRQGVGREQYF. The CDR3 DNA reads as TGTGCCAGCAGTTTAAATCGACAGGGAGTAGGGCGCGAGCAGTACTTC.

The chain employs TRBV2 and TRBJ1-1, with D possibly matching TRBD1 (5 bases). Trimming took 1 base from V and 5 from J, leaving 17 bases between them. The CDR3 totals 16 residues. The germline CDR1 and CDR2 sequences are SNHLY and FYNNEI. CDR3 loop: CASSEGGAGLGTEAFF. DNA for the CDR3: TGTGCCAGCAGTGAAGGTGGGGCAGGGTTAGGTACTGAAGCTTTCTTT.